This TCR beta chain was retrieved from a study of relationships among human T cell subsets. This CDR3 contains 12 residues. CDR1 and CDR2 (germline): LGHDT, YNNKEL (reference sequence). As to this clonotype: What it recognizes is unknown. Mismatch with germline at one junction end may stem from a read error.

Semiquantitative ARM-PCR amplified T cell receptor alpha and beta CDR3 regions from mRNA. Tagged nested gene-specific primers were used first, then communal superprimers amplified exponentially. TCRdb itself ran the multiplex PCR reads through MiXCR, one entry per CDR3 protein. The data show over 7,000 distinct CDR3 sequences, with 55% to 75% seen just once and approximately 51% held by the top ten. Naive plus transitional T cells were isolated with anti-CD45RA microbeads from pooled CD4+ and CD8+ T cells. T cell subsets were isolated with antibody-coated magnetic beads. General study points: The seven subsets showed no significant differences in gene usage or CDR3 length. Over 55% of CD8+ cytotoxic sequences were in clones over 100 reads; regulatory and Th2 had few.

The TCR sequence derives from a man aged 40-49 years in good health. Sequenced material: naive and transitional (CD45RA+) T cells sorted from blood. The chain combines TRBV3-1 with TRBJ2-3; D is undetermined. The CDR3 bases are TGTGCCAGCAGCCAAGTGGTAGATACGCAGTGTTTT. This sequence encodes CASSQVVDTQCF.